Listed below are T cell receptor beta chains from one sample, sequenced in a study of CD8+CD57+ T cells in acquired aplastic anemia. One entry per CDR3 protein, called by TCRdb with MiXCR from the reads. The sample carries some 170,000 distinct CDR3 sequences, roughly 48% recorded once. Sequencing was done on a sample of sorted CD4+, CD8+, or CD8+CD57+ T cells (not recorded which) from PBMCs. These receptors came from a human donor with aplastic anemia. Each CDR3 is given with its conserved first and last residue. Each record gives: CDR3 protein, J gene, D gene, CDR3 length, clone size, V gene. The D gene is left open where the match is weak. For some rows the clone size is stated as once, few or many, or as a class when expanded; others skip it.

CASPGTDSNQPQHF | TRBJ1-5 | - | 14 | many | TRBV25-1
CAISESRSGGIATQYF | TRBJ2-5 | - | 16 | many | TRBV10-3
CASSLGAANNEQFF | TRBJ2-1 | - | 14 | many | TRBV5-8
CSARGQGIAAEAFF | TRBJ1-1 | TRBD1 | 14 | many | TRBV20-1
CAISTGTGPQHF | TRBJ1-5 | - | 12 | - | TRBV10-3
CASSPGQAGEQYF | TRBJ2-7 | TRBD1 | 13 | many | TRBV5-4
CASSQNPTGGGTDTQYF | TRBJ2-3 | TRBD1 | 17 | few | TRBV3-1
CATSRSSGNLYNEQFF | TRBJ2-1 | TRBD2 | 16 | - | TRBV15
CACSGPSLSGANVLTF | TRBJ2-6 | - | 16 | many | TRBV10-3
CSASTPTGGNSYEQYF | TRBJ2-7 | TRBD1 | 16 | many | TRBV20-1
CATSDPRGPGNEQFF | TRBJ2-1 | TRBD1 | 15 | - | TRBV24-1
CASSLTGGAGETQYF | TRBJ2-5 | TRBD1 | 15 | once | TRBV2
CASSQRQDSGNTIYF | TRBJ1-3 | - | 15 | many | TRBV12-3/TRBV12-4
CASSPGHTDTQYF | TRBJ2-3 | - | 13 | many | TRBV19
CASSSGDLAGGHRETQYF | TRBJ2-5 | TRBD2 | 18 | many | TRBV11-2
CASSPVGAGGTGELFF | TRBJ2-2 | - | 16 | few | TRBV4-2
CASSRLTSNYGYTF | TRBJ1-2 | - | 14 | - | TRBV19
CASTTQGEGETQYF | TRBJ2-5 | TRBD1 | 14 | - | TRBV10-2
CAAQTGAVNEQFF | TRBJ2-1 | - | 13 | - | TRBV15
CASSYWQGYEQYF | TRBJ2-7 | - | 13 | - | TRBV6-2/TRBV6-3
CASSLWASGQGYTEAFF | TRBJ1-1 | TRBD1 | 17 | - | TRBV27
CASSLEGFGNTIYF | TRBJ1-3 | - | 14 | many | TRBV5-1
CASSVGTTGLYGYTF | TRBJ1-2 | - | 15 | - | TRBV2
CASSEFTSGANVLTF | TRBJ2-6 | - | 15 | - | TRBV25-1
CSSFGRGDQYF | TRBJ2-5 | - | 11 | - | TRBV29-1
CATSWGGREQFF | TRBJ2-1 | - | 12 | - | TRBV24-1